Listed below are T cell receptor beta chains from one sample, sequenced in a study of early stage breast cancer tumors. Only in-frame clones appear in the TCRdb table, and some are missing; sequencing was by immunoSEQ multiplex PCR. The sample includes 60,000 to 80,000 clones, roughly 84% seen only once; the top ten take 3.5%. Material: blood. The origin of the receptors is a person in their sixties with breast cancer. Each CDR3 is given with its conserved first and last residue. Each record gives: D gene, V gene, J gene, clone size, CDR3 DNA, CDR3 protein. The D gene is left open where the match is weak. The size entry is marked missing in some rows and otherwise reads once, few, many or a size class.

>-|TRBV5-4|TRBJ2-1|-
TGTGCCAGCAGCTTGGCTTACAGGGGGGGCAATGAGCAGTTCTTC
CASSLAYRGGNEQFF
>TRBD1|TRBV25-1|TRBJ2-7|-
TGTGCCATCCATAAAAAAGGCCCGGGACAGCGATACGAGCAGTACTTC
CAIHKKGPGQRYEQYF
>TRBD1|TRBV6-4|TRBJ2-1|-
TGTGCCAGCAGTGTCCTGGGGACAGGGGGTTATGAGCAGTTCTTC
CASSVLGTGGYEQFF
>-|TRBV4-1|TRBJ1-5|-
TGCGCCAGCAGCCAAGATCAAGGCCGAGAACAGCCCCAGCATTTT
CASSQDQGREQPQHF
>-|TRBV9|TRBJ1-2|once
TGTGCCAGCAGCGTAGAGTCGGGGCCTAACTATGGCTACACCTTC
CASSVESGPNYGYTF
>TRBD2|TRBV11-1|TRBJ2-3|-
TGTGCCACCAAGCGGGGTAGCACAGATACGCAGTATTTT
CATKRGSTDTQYF
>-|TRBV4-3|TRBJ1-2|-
TGCGCCAGCAGCCAAGGCGGCAGAAACTATGGCTACACCTTC
CASSQGGRNYGYTF
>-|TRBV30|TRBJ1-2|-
TGTGCCTGGATCGACGGGTCCTATGGCTACACCTTC
CAWIDGSYGYTF
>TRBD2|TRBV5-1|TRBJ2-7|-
TGCGCCAGCAGCTTGGGGGGGGGTAACTACGAGCAGTACTTC
CASSLGGGNYEQYF
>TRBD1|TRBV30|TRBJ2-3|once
TGTGCCTGGAGTTGGGACAGGGAGATCACAGATACGCAGTATTTT
CAWSWDREITDTQYF
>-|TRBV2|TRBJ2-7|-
TGTGCCAGCAGTCGGACTCTGGAATACGAGCAGTACTTC
CASSRTLEYEQYF
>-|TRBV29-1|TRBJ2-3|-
TGCAGCGCTATACAGGAATCCGATACGCAGTATTTT
CSAIQESDTQYF
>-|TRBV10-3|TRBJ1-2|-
TGTGCCATCAGCCCCAGACAGGCTGAAAACTATGGCTACACCTTC
CAISPRQAENYGYTF
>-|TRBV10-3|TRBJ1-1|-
TGTGCCATCGGGCGGGGGCTAGACACTGAAGCTTTCTTT
CAIGRGLDTEAFF
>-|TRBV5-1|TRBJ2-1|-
TGCGCCAGCAGCCCGGACAACGTCGGGGAGCAGTTCTTC
CASSPDNVGEQFF
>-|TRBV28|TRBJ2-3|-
TGTGCCAGCAGTTTCCTAGGCCCCGCCGTGACAGATACGCAGTATTTT
CASSFLGPAVTDTQYF
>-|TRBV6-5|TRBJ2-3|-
TGTGCCAGCAGTTCCCTGTTTAGGGTCGGAACAGATACGCAGTATTTT
CASSSLFRVGTDTQYF
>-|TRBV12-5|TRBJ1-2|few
TGTGCTAGTGGTTTCAGTCCTACTATGGGCTACACCTTC
CASGFSPTMGYTF
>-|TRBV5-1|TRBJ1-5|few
TGCGCCAGCAGCCCCTCGGGGGGTAGCAATCAGCCCCAGCATTTT
CASSPSGGSNQPQHF
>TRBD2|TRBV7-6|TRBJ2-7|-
TGTGCCAGCAGCGTCGCGGGGGGTTCCTACTACGAGCAGTACTTC
CASSVAGGSYYEQYF
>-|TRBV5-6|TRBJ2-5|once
TGTGCCAGCAGCTTGGGGGCGGCACGGGAGACCCAGTACTTC
CASSLGAARETQYF
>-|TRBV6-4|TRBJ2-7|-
TGTGCCAGCAGTGACGATCCAGCTGGTGAGCAGTACTTC
CASSDDPAGEQYF
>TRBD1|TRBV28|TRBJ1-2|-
TGTGCCAGCAGTTATAGGACAGGCGAAACGGGTGGCTACACCTTC
CASSYRTGETGGYTF
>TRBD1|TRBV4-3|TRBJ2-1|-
TGCGCCAGCAGCCAAGACCGGGACAGCTACAATGAGCAGTTCTTC
CASSQDRDSYNEQFF
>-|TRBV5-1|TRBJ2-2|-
TGCGCCAGCAGCTTTGGGGGCTCCACCGGGGAGCTGTTTTTT
CASSFGGSTGELFF
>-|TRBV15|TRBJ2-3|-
TGTGCCACCATTAGCGCGGATAACCCCGATACGCAGTATTTT
CATISADNPDTQYF
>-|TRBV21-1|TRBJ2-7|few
TGTGCCAGCGGAAGGACAGGCCCCTACGAGCAGTACTTC
CASGRTGPYEQYF
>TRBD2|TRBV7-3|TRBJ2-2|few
TGTGCCAGCAGCAAGACTAGCGGAAACACCGGGGAGCTGTTTTTT
CASSKTSGNTGELFF
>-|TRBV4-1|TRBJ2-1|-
TGCGCCAGCAGCCAAGGATCCCTAGGACTCAACTCCTACAATGAGCAGTTCTTC
CASSQGSLGLNSYNEQFF
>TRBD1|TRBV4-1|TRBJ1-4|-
TGCGCCAGCAGCCTTGACAGGGTGCCTAATGAAAAACTGTTTTTT
CASSLDRVPNEKLFF
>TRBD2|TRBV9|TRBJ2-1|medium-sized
TGTGCCAGCAGCGTAGAACTAGCGGGAGTGTACAATGAGCAGTTCTTC
CASSVELAGVYNEQFF
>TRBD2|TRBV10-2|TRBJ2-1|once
TGCGCCAGCAGTGGGCGGGGGGATCTCAATGAGCAGTTCTTC
CASSGRGDLNEQFF
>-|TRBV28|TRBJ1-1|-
TGTGCCAGCAGCCTCTCCGGGTCCGGAGGCCGCCCTGAAGCTTTCTTT
CASSLSGSGGRPEAFF
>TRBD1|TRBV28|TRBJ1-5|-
TGTGCCAGCAGTCCAAGGGGGCAGGGGGCGCAGCCCCAGCATTTT
CASSPRGQGAQPQHF
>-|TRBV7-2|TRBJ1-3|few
TGTGCCAGCAGTGGGTATCGAGGAAACACCATATATTTT
CASSGYRGNTIYF
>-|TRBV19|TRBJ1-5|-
TGTGCCAGTAGTAACCCCGGGCAGGCCGACTATAGCAATCAGCCCCAGCATTTT
CASSNPGQADYSNQPQHF
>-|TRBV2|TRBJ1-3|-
TGTGCCAGCAGTGGGGATTCGGACACCATATATTTT
CASSGDSDTIYF
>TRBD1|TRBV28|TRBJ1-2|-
TGTGCCAGCACGCGGGGGGGACAGGTCTATGGCTACACCTTC
CASTRGGQVYGYTF
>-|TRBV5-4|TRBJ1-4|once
TGTGCCAGCAGCTTGGGTAATGAAAAACTGTTTTTT
CASSLGNEKLFF
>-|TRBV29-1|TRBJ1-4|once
TGCAGCGTGGAGGCCGGCTATGAAAAACTGTTTTTT
CSVEAGYEKLFF
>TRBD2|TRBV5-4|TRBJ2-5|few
TGTGCCAGCAGCCTGCGGGACTTTGGGCGCGGGAGGGATCAAGAGACCCAGTACTTC
CASSLRDFGRGRDQETQYF
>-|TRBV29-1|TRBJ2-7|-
TGCAGCATAACAGGTCGCTACGAGCAGTACTTC
CSITGRYEQYF
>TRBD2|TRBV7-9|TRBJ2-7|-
TGTGCCAGCAGCTCACCTCAGGGACTACCTCCCTACGAGCAGTACTTC
CASSSPQGLPPYEQYF
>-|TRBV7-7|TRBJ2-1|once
TGTGCTAGCAGCTTAAGCAGGGCTGGGGAGCAGTTCTTC
CASSLSRAGEQFF
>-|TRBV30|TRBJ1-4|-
TGTGCCTGGAGCGGGGGGGTCCGCAACCTGTCTTTTGAAAAACTGTTTTTT
CAWSGGVRNLSFEKLFF
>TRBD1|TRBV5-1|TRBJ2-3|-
TGCGCCAGCAGCTTGGGGGACAGGAGCACAGATACGCAGTATTTT
CASSLGDRSTDTQYF